The rows below give T cell receptor beta chains drawn from one sample of a study of T cell responses to AZD1222 COVID-19 vaccine. The protocol was immunoSEQ multiplex PCR, while the TCRdb copy is restricted to in-frame clones and leaves out a portion. The repertoire holds tens of thousands of clones, less than 95% seen once, with about 3.5% in the top ten. This material consisted of peripheral blood, taken 28 days after the second AZD1222 dose. The receptors here all came from an adult who received the AZD1222 COVID-19 vaccine. Each CDR3 is given with its conserved first and last residue. A D gene is named only where the DNA matches it firmly. Some rows have no size entry. The others give once, few or many, or a class for an expanded clone.

V | D | size | CDR3
TRBV5-5 | NA | NA | CASSLAGTSSYEQYF
TRBV5-1 | TRBD2 | NA | CASSFSGGEYNEQFF
TRBV30 | TRBD1 | NA | CAWNPGPLWTGGEKLFF
TRBV14 | TRBD1 | NA | CASSPTGGPVRGYTF
TRBV7-3 | NA | NA | CASSPFLGDNTGELFF
TRBV18 | TRBD1 | NA | CASSLMHVWTGEADTQYF
TRBV2 | NA | NA | CASSQTYEQYF
TRBV2 | NA | NA | CASSTSSLLYNSPLHF
TRBV19 | NA | NA | CASRGDGYSPLHF
TRBV3-1/TRBV3-2 | TRBD1 | NA | CASGEGAVSEAFF
TRBV7-2 | TRBD2 | NA | CASFLGSGGYEQFF
TRBV11-3 | NA | NA | CASSLTISDTEAFF
TRBV7-8 | NA | NA | CASSSQGSSGAPLHF
TRBV6-1 | NA | NA | CASSEISYGYTF
TRBV24-1 | NA | NA | CATSDTRRRANTGELFF
TRBV15 | NA | NA | CATSRDSDQSYTF
TRBV18 | NA | NA | CASSPPQPAYEQYF
TRBV11-3 | NA | NA | CASSNTYRGTGGIIYGYTF
TRBV9 | TRBD1 | NA | CASSGTGEAFF
TRBV3-1/TRBV3-2 | NA | NA | CASSLHRANYGYTF
TRBV28 | TRBD1 | NA | CASRQGAATNEKLFF
TRBV18 | NA | NA | CASSSMYTEAFF
TRBV5-1 | NA | NA | CASRAPGDVDYGYTF
TRBV18 | NA | NA | CASSPPAANFRGEQYF
TRBV30 | NA | NA | CAWSRAPSTDTQYF
TRBV9 | NA | NA | CASSVANEQFF
TRBV7-8 | NA | NA | CASSLGEGLTIYEQYF
TRBV6-2/TRBV6-3 | NA | NA | CASSYARQPQHF
TRBV6-1 | NA | NA | CASRGTNLGNTIYF
TRBV30 | NA | NA | CAWGRDYGYTF
TRBV24-1 | NA | NA | CATSDPRGGGDTEAFF
TRBV6-2/TRBV6-3 | NA | NA | CASSYSGFLGPYEQYF
TRBV11-3 | NA | NA | CASSLGRAEAFF
TRBV5-1 | NA | few | CASSWTAGEQFF
TRBV25-1 | NA | NA | CASSDWSVGAFF
TRBV5-1 | NA | NA | CASSPTTGGNQPQHF
TRBV7-9 | TRBD1 | NA | CASIMGQGETEAFF
TRBV3-1/TRBV3-2 | NA | few | CASSQISAHTEAFF
TRBV11-2 | NA | NA | CASSPNGRMNTEAFF
TRBV4-2 | TRBD2 | NA | CASSRAGTSGTYEQYF
TRBV6-5 | TRBD1 | once | CASRKGQGYGYTF